By share, the clone carrying this T cell receptor beta chain ranks as medium-sized. The junction had 25 bases not matched to a gene; V was cut back by 8 bases and J by 0 bases. The CDR3 has 21 amino acids. The germline CDR1 and CDR2 sequences are MGHRA and YSYEKL. The sample originates from a study of graft-versus-host responses after intestinal transplantation. Study outcomes and limitations: Among circulating GvH clones, peak levels were associated with early post-transplant declines in HvG clones. GvH clones detected in recipient marrow included some appearing first in ileum or blood. Allograft graft-versus-host to host-versus-graft clonal ratios ran high in patients with graft-donor T cell macrochimerism.

Once the reaction had ended, proliferating CFSE-low CD3+CD4+ and CD3+CD8+ responders were sorted. Clones were sequenced by immunoSEQ multiplex PCR, and TCRdb holds only the in-frame ones, with some missing. Found here are about 6,800 clones, around 26% of them singletons; the top ten hold about 5%. The chain employs TRBV4-1 and TRBJ2-1; 7 nucleotides line up with TRBD2. The TCR originated in a human patient who received an intestinal transplant. The material was alloreactive CD4+ T cells from a mixed lymphocyte reaction culture, obtained before intestinal transplant. Indicated subset: CFSE-low proliferating T cells sorted from roughly 6-day pre-transplant mixed lymphocyte reaction (GvH or HvG direction). This chain's CDR3 is CASARSRELAAVVDSYNEQFF. DNA of the CDR3: TGCGCCAGCGCGAGATCCCGGGAGCTAGCGGCAGTTGTAGACTCCTACAATGAGCAGTTCTTC.